This T cell receptor (beta chain) was recovered during a study of siplizumab effects on memory and regulatory T cells. Germline-derived CDR1 and CDR2 are SGHKS and YYEKEE (reference sequence). Unmatched junction bases numbered 7, after V lost 5 bases and J lost 2 bases. This CDR3 has 14 amino acids. Sequencing used immunoSEQ multiplex PCR; TCRdb keeps in-frame clones, though not all of them. The sample carries about 100,000 clones, 85% to 95% recorded once. Material for sequencing was non-Treg CD4+ T cells sorted from blood. V and J are TRBV5-5 and TRBJ2-7, with 7 bases lining up with TRBD1. The clonotype originates from a human donor in good health. CDR3 coding DNA: TGTGCCAGCAGGGAAGGACAGGTCCCCTACGAGCAGTACTTC. Translating it yields CASREGQVPYEQYF.